Reported below is one T cell receptor beta chain. Produced via immunoSEQ multiplex PCR; TCRdb's table is partial and in-frame only. The sample has about 100,000 clones; 80% to 90% are singletons. The sample originates from a study of blood T cell repertoires in COVID-19. The Seattle patients, enrolled during active infection, were followed longitudinally. The CDR3 is 17 amino acids. CDR1 is SGDLS, CDR2 YYNGEE, per germline. With V trimmed by 0 bases and J by 7 bases, 11 bases remained unmatched. Sequencing used peripheral blood. This chain uses TRBV9 with TRBJ1-2, with 11 nucleotides matching TRBD1. The clonotype originates from a human donor with COVID-19, enrolled during active disease. The donor label of this sample is uncertain. CDR3 coding DNA: TGTGCCAGCAGCGTAGATCCTACAGGGACAGGGGGAGGTGGCTACACCTTC. This gives the protein CASSVDPTGTGGGGYTF.